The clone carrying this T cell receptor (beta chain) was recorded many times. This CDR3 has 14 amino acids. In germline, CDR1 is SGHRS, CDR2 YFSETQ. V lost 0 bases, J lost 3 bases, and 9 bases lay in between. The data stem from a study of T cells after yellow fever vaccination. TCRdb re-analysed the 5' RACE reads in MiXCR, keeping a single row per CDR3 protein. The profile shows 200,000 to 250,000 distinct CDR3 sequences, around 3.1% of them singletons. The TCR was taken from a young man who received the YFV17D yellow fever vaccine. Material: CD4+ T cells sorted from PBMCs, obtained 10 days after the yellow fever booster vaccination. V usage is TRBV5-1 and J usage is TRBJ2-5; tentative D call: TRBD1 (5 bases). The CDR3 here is CASSLGAGKETQYF. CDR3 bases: TGCGCCAGCAGCTTGGGCGCAGGGAAAGAGACCCAGTACTTC.